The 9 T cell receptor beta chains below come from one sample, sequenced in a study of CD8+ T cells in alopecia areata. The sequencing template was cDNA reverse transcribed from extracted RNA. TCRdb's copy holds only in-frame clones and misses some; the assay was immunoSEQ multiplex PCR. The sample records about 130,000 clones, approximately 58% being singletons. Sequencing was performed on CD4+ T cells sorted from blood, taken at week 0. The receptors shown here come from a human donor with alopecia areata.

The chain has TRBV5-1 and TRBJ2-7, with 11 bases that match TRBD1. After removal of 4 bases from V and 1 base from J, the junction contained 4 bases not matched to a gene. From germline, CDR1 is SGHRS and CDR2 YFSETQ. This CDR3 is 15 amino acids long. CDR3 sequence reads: CASSIGTGGSYEQYF. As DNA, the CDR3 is TGCGCCAGCAGCATTGGGACAGGGGGATCCTACGAGCAGTACTTC. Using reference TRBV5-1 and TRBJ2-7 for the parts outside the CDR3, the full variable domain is KAGVTQTPRYLIKTRGQQVTLSCSPISGHRSVSWYQQTPGQGLQFLFEYFSETQRNKGNFPGRFSGRQFSNSRSEMNVSTLELGDSALYLCASSIGTGGSYEQYFGPGTRLTVT.

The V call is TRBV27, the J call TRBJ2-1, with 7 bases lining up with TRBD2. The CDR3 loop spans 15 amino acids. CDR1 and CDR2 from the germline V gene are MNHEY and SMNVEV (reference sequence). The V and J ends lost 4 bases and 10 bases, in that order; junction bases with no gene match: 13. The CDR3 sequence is CASSSSGRAGREQFF. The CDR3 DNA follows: TGTGCCAGCAGTTCTAGTGGGAGGGCCGGGAGAGAGCAGTTCTTC.

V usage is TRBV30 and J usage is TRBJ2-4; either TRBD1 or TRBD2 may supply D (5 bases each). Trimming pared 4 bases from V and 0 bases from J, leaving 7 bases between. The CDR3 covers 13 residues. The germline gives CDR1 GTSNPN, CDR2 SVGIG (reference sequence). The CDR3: CAWTGTAKNIQYF. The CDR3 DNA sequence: TGTGCCTGGACCGGGACAGCCAAAAACATTCAGTACTTC.

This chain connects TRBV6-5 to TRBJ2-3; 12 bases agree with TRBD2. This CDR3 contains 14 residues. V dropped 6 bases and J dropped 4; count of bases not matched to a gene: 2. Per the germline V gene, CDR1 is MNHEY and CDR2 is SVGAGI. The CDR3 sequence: CASRASGGADTQYF. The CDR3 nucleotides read TGTGCCAGCAGGGCTAGCGGGGGGGCAGATACGCAGTATTTT.

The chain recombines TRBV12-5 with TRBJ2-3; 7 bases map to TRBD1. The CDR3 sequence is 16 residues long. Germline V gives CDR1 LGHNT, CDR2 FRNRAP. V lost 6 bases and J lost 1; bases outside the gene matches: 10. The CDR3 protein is CASGSHRGSGTDTQYF. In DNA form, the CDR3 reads TGTGCTAGTGGGTCCCACAGGGGATCGGGCACAGATACGCAGTATTTT. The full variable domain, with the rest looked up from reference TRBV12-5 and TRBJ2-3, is DARVTQTPRHKVTEMGQEVTMRCQPILGHNTVFWYRQTMMQGLELLAYFRNRAPLDDSGMPKDRFSAEMPDATLATLKIQPSEPRDSAVYFCASGSHRGSGTDTQYFGPGTRLTVL.

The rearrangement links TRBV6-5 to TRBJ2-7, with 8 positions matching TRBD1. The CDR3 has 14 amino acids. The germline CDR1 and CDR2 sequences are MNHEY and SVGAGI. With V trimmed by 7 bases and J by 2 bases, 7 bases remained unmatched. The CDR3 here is CASTRDRGAYEQYF. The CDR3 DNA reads TGTGCCAGCACCCGAGACAGGGGCGCCTACGAGCAGTACTTC.

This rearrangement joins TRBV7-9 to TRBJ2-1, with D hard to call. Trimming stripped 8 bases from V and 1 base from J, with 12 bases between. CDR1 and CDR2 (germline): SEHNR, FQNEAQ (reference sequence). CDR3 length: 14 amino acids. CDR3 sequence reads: CASGKAVSYNEQFF. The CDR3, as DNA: TGTGCCAGCGGTAAGGCCGTTTCCTACAATGAGCAGTTCTTC.

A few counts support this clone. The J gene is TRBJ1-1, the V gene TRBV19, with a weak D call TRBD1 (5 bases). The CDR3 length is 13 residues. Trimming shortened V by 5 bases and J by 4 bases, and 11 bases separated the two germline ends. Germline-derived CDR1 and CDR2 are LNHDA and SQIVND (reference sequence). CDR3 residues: CASSLSRATEAFF. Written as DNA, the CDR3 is TGTGCCAGTAGTCTCTCCAGGGCCACTGAAGCTTTCTTT.

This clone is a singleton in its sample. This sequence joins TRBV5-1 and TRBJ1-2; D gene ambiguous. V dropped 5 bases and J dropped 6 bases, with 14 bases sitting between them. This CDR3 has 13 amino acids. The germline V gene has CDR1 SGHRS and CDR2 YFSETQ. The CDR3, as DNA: TGCGCCAGCAGTCCTAGTGGAGAAGATGGCTACACCTTC. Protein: CASSPSGEDGYTF.